The clone carrying this T cell receptor beta chain was seen more than once but under ten times. The antigen remains unidentified. This specimen belongs to a study of T-cell memory formation after mild COVID-19. Across the study: TCR clustering was largely donor specific. Overall study results and limits: There were some responding clones in pre-infection memory, which suggested that cross-reactive memory had joined.

Trimming took off 6 bases at V and 0 bases at J, with 6 bases between the two ends. The germline CDR1 and CDR2 sequences are SNHLY and FYNNEI. This CDR3 comprises 14 residues. TCRdb redid the calling of the 5' RACE reads with MiXCR, one entry per CDR3 protein. Among approximately 150,000 distinct CDR3 sequences listed, 13% were seen once. The sequence derives from a man aged 18 to 29 who had mild COVID-19 (a few samples of this study predate the infection). Cell type and time point are not known. The sequenced sample consisted of PBMCs or a T cell subset sorted from them (not recorded which). The J gene is TRBJ1-6, the V gene TRBV2; D not certain. The CDR3 protein is CASSPSSYNSPLHF. The DNA of the CDR3 is TGTGCCAGCAGCCCCAGCTCCTATAATTCACCCCTCCACTTT.